These T cell receptor beta chains were read from a single sample in a study of response to subunit inactivated influenza vaccine. TCRdb re-called the RT-PCR reads through MiXCR, storing one row per CDR3 protein. Here the sample spans 170,000 or so distinct CDR3 sequences, approximately 12% being singletons. This material consisted of CD8+ T cells sorted from PBMCs, taken less than 30 months after vaccination. The receptors were sampled from a man aged 50-75 years who received an inactivated influenza vaccine. Both conserved end residues are part of each CDR3. D genes are given only for firm matches. Some rows mark clone size as missing; the rest say once, few, many or name a class of expanded clone.

CDR3 length,D gene,clone size,J gene,V gene,CDR3 protein,CDR3 DNA
16,TRBD1,many,TRBJ2-2,TRBV18,CASSPFDRGGTGELFF,TGTGCCAGCTCACCATTCGACAGGGGAGGAACCGGGGAGCTGTTTTTT
15,TRBD2,few,TRBJ2-3,TRBV24-1,CATRTSGSSTDTQYF,TGTGCCACCAGGACTAGCGGATCCTCCACAGATACGCAGTATTTT
15,TRBD1,few,TRBJ1-1,TRBV18,CASSPSGTGVTEAFF,TGTGCCAGCTCACCATCGGGGACAGGGGTGACTGAAGCTTTCTTT
15,TRBD2,NA,TRBJ2-1,TRBV12-3/TRBV12-4,CASSLSSGRMNEQFF,TGTGCCAGCAGTTTAAGTAGCGGGAGAATGAATGAGCAGTTCTTC
17,NA,few,TRBJ2-3,TRBV7-2,CASSLSQPWTSTDTQYF,TGTGCCAGCAGCTTATCCCAACCATGGACTAGCACAGATACGCAGTATTTT
17,NA,NA,TRBJ2-7,TRBV28,CASSLLSSTGVGYEQYF,TGTGCCAGCAGTTTATTGTCCTCTACGGGAGTCGGATACGAGCAGTACTTC
15,TRBD1,many,TRBJ2-7,TRBV5-6,CASSGTGTGYYEQYF,TGTGCCAGCAGCGGAACCGGGACAGGCTACTACGAGCAGTACTTC
14,TRBD2,NA,TRBJ2-7,TRBV11-2,CASSTGLANYEQYF,TGTGCCAGCAGCACCGGACTAGCCAACTACGAGCAGTACTTC
13,NA,few,TRBJ2-5,TRBV4-1,CASSQEWGETQYF,TGCGCCAGCAGCCAAGAGTGGGGGGAGACCCAGTACTTC
15,TRBD1,many,TRBJ1-1,TRBV20-1,CSANSGTGKLAEAFF,TGCAGTGCTAACTCCGGGACAGGGAAATTGGCTGAAGCTTTCTTT
16,NA,NA,TRBJ2-3,TRBV29-1,CSSSGALITSTDTQYF,TGCAGCTCCTCCGGGGCACTGATCACTAGCACAGATACGCAGTATTTT
15,TRBD2,few,TRBJ2-7,TRBV5-6,CASSGSGRAFYEQYF,TGTGCCAGCAGCGGTAGCGGGAGGGCCTTCTACGAGCAGTACTTC
15,NA,few,TRBJ2-3,TRBV10-3,CAIRVNQGSTDTQYF,TGTGCCATCAGAGTAAACCAGGGGAGCACAGATACGCAGTATTTT
16,NA,many,TRBJ2-3,TRBV6-5,CASSYGTYVEKDTQYF,TGTGCCAGCAGTTACGGGACCTACGTTGAGAAAGATACGCAGTATTTT
13,NA,once,TRBJ2-3,TRBV6-1,CASSPGSSDTQYF,TGTGCCAGCAGCCCAGGGTCATCAGATACGCAGTATTTT
13,NA,many,TRBJ2-1,TRBV24-1,CATGREGANEQFF,TGTGCCACCGGCAGGGAAGGGGCGAATGAGCAGTTCTTC
13,NA,few,TRBJ2-1,TRBV11-2,CASSLGGPNEQFF,TGTGCCAGCAGCTTAGGAGGGCCCAATGAGCAGTTCTTC
15,NA,many,TRBJ2-3,TRBV4-3,CASTNSLVLADTQYF,TGCGCCAGCACCAACAGTCTTGTCCTCGCAGATACGCAGTATTTT
15,NA,few,TRBJ1-5,TRBV9,CASSVVVLFNQPQHF,TGTGCCAGCAGCGTCGTGGTCCTTTTTAATCAGCCCCAGCATTTT
14,NA,few,TRBJ2-5,TRBV20-1,CSAASLGEKETQYF,TGCAGTGCCGCCTCGCTCGGGGAAAAAGAGACCCAGTACTTC
18,TRBD1,few,TRBJ2-7,TRBV3-1,CASSQEPTGTGGTYEQYF,TGTGCCAGCAGCCAGGAGCCCACCGGGACAGGGGGTACCTACGAGCAGTACTTC
16,TRBD2,NA,TRBJ2-1,TRBV7-9,CASSLPSGRWYNEQFF,TGTGCCAGCAGCTTGCCTAGCGGGAGGTGGTACAATGAGCAGTTCTTC
13,NA,NA,TRBJ1-4,TRBV29-1,CSVEWDVSEKLFF,TGCAGCGTTGAATGGGACGTCAGCGAAAAACTGTTTTTT
15,TRBD2,NA,TRBJ2-1,TRBV12-3/TRBV12-4,CASSPQRGSYNEQFF,TGTGCCAGCAGTCCCCAGCGGGGTTCCTACAATGAGCAGTTCTTC
16,TRBD1,few,TRBJ2-1,TRBV12-3/TRBV12-4,CASSFSSAGGSNEQFF,TGTGCCAGCAGTTTTAGTTCGGCAGGGGGTTCAAATGAGCAGTTCTTC
12,TRBD2,few,TRBJ2-1,TRBV29-1,CSGLAGSAEQFF,TGCAGCGGATTAGCGGGATCTGCTGAGCAGTTCTTC
13,NA,many,TRBJ2-7,TRBV15,CATSSGRVYEQYF,TGTGCCACCAGCAGCGGCAGGGTATACGAGCAGTACTTC
16,NA,many,TRBJ2-3,TRBV5-1,CASSLEFDTSTDTQYF,TGCGCCAGCAGCTTGGAATTTGACACAAGCACAGATACGCAGTATTTT
14,NA,many,TRBJ2-1,TRBV5-1,CASSEDLGYNEQFF,TGCGCCAGCAGCGAGGACTTGGGGTACAATGAGCAGTTCTTC
14,NA,NA,TRBJ2-2,TRBV4-3,CASSQDAGAGELFF,TGCGCCAGCAGCCAAGATGCAGGGGCCGGGGAGCTGTTTTTT
15,NA,NA,TRBJ2-1,TRBV2,CASLEAESSYNEQFF,TGTGCCAGCCTCGAGGCGGAGAGCTCCTACAATGAGCAGTTCTTC
14,NA,few,TRBJ2-2,TRBV10-2,CASSERTNTGELFF,TGCGCCAGCAGTGAGAGGACAAACACCGGGGAGCTGTTTTTT
16,TRBD1,few,TRBJ1-4,TRBV15,CATSRDRTGLNEKLFF,TGTGCCACCAGCAGAGATAGGACAGGGCTAAATGAAAAACTGTTTTTT
16,TRBD1,NA,TRBJ2-2,TRBV4-3,CASSLRWTGNTGELFF,TGCGCCAGCAGCCTTCGCTGGACAGGGAACACCGGGGAGCTGTTTTTT
14,NA,NA,TRBJ1-1,TRBV7-9,CASSLNGVRTEAFF,TGTGCCAGCAGCTTAAATGGTGTGAGAACTGAAGCTTTCTTT
17,NA,NA,TRBJ2-3,TRBV4-3,CASSQVYRRERTDTQYF,TGCGCCAGCAGCCAAGTTTATAGAAGGGAGCGCACAGATACGCAGTATTTT
15,TRBD2,NA,TRBJ2-7,TRBV3-1,CASSIGGGRAGEQYF,TGTGCCAGCAGCATTGGCGGCGGGAGGGCCGGTGAGCAGTACTTC
19,NA,NA,TRBJ1-5,TRBV4-2,CASSPGTPFGIEGNQPQHF,TGTGCCAGCAGTCCCGGGACACCGTTTGGGATAGAGGGCAATCAGCCCCAGCATTTT
14,TRBD2,once,TRBJ2-5,TRBV11-2,CASSTGLFQETQYF,TGTGCCAGCAGCACGGGACTATTCCAAGAGACCCAGTACTTC
15,NA,few,TRBJ1-2,TRBV27,CASSLLFGLDYGYTF,TGTGCCAGCAGTTTACTTTTTGGCCTGGATTATGGCTACACCTTC
16,TRBD2,many,TRBJ2-1,TRBV24-1,CATSDWTSGGNNEQFF,TGTGCCACCAGTGATTGGACTAGCGGGGGAAACAATGAGCAGTTCTTC
15,TRBD1,NA,TRBJ1-1,TRBV30,CAWQPGTGLNTEAFF,TGTGCCTGGCAACCCGGGACAGGGTTGAACACTGAAGCTTTCTTT
15,TRBD1,few,TRBJ2-7,TRBV3-1,CASSQPGQGAYEQYF,TGTGCCAGCAGCCAACCGGGACAGGGGGCGTACGAGCAGTACTTC
15,NA,few,TRBJ2-5,TRBV13,CASSPPGATQETQYF,TGTGCCAGCAGCCCGCCAGGGGCAACACAAGAGACCCAGTACTTC
16,TRBD2,few,TRBJ2-7,TRBV27,CASSPFERGISYEQYF,TGTGCCAGCAGTCCTTTTGAGCGGGGTATCTCCTACGAGCAGTACTTC
13,NA,NA,TRBJ2-5,TRBV27,CTSSYRDQETQYF,TGTACCAGCAGTTACAGGGACCAAGAGACCCAGTACTTC
13,NA,NA,TRBJ2-1,TRBV3-1,CASSQVEGREQFF,TGTGCCAGCAGCCAAGTCGAAGGCCGTGAGCAGTTCTTC
16,NA,few,TRBJ1-2,TRBV12-3/TRBV12-4,CASSSTQPGRQDGYTF,TGTGCCAGCAGTTCAACCCAACCCGGCCGGCAGGATGGCTACACCTTC
16,NA,few,TRBJ2-1,TRBV14,CASSQDGLGSWNEQFF,TGTGCCAGCAGCCAAGATGGGTTGGGGAGCTGGAATGAGCAGTTCTTC
16,TRBD2,NA,TRBJ2-1,TRBV6-5,CASSYYSSGNYNEQFF,TGTGCCAGCAGTTACTATTCTAGCGGGAACTACAATGAGCAGTTCTTC
17,TRBD2,few,TRBJ2-3,TRBV3-1,CASSQIGLAGPTDTQYF,TGTGCCAGCAGCCAAATTGGACTAGCGGGGCCCACAGATACGCAGTATTTT
13,NA,few,TRBJ2-3,TRBV7-9,CASSRGATDTQYF,TGTGCCAGCAGTCGGGGGGCTACAGATACGCAGTATTTT
15,TRBD1,NA,TRBJ1-1,TRBV7-8,CASSLETGVNTEAFF,TGTGCCAGCAGCTTAGAAACAGGGGTGAACACTGAAGCTTTCTTT